Listed below are T cell receptor beta chains from one sample, sequenced in a study of blood T cell repertoires in COVID-19. Sequencing used immunoSEQ multiplex PCR; TCRdb keeps in-frame clones, though not all of them. Of a few hundred thousand clones listed, about 79% were seen once; the top ten hold 3% to 3.5%. The sample taken for sequencing was PBMCs or T cells enriched from blood (not recorded which). The receptors here all came from a woman aged 60 to 75 who had recovered from COVID-19. The CDR3 runs from the conserved cysteine through the conserved F or W. A D gene is named only where the DNA matches it firmly.

>-|TRBV6-2/TRBV6-3
CASSYSTATEAFF
>TRBD1|TRBV5-1
CASSFLRGGTGGISPLHF
>-|TRBV27
CASSWTVDNEKLFF
>-|TRBV10-2
CASSESRQARGDEAFF
>TRBD2|TRBV2
CASNGGSSYEQYF
>-|TRBV29-1
CSARWGNSYNEQFF
>-|TRBV5-1
CASSLDREGDTQYF
>-|TRBV7-2
CASSFPGVRSGELFF
>TRBD2|TRBV5-1
CASSLGVAGGSYEQYF
>TRBD2|TRBV2
CASSSGLAGGYEQYF
>TRBD2|TRBV19
CASSPLAGTTYEQYF
>TRBD2|TRBV5-5
CASSPGLAGTDTQYF
>-|TRBV7-8
CASSFVGGEQYF
>TRBD1|TRBV19
CASSIGTGGVTQYF
>-|TRBV10-3
CAISPTTGGSYNSPLHF
>-|TRBV9
CASSVDSQGGYGYTF
>TRBD1|TRBV19
CASSIEARGTDTQYF
>-|TRBV5-6
CASSLSEGYTF
>-|TRBV7-9
CASSSRPGVRGANVLTF
>-|TRBV5-5
CASSLSRSATNEKLFF
>-|TRBV19
CASSIDPRTPLDTEAFF
>-|TRBV13
CASSTGRGSTEAFF
>-|TRBV19
CASRSGNGYTF
>TRBD2|TRBV15
CATSRGGGSSDTQYF
>TRBD2|TRBV5-1
CASTGGLAPSGELFF
>-|TRBV7-9
CASSPRLSYEQYF
>TRBD2|TRBV6-1
CASSELSGGRTDTQYF
>-|TRBV18
CASRITGDGTDTQYF
>-|TRBV14
CASSQSINNEQFF
>TRBD1|TRBV5-1
CASSRTGGDSPLHF
>-|TRBV29-1
CSVVQGSGGNTIYF
>-|TRBV5-1
CASSLEEGLHEYF
>TRBD1|TRBV6-2/TRBV6-3
CASSDRTGGVGQPQHF
>-|TRBV4-3
CASSQDNSNYGYTF
>-|TRBV27
CASQSNTGYEQYF
>TRBD1|TRBV7-2
CASSLALGTGAGEQYF
>-|TRBV19
CASSMEYYGYTF
>-|TRBV9
CASSMGAGNQPQHF
>-|TRBV3-1/TRBV3-2
CASSQEPGLSEKLFF
>TRBD2|TRBV6-1
CASSEALGTSDEQYF
>-|TRBV6-2/TRBV6-3
CASSYGTSNTEAFF
>TRBD2|TRBV7-9
CASSPQRGPGETQYF
>-|TRBV6-2/TRBV6-3
CASSYGWASYEQYF
>TRBD1|TRBV27
CASIPTGGGTEAFF
>-|TRBV2
CASSLGQTVTAQHF
>-|TRBV28
CASRSRTAPINYGYTF
>-|TRBV5-1
CASSLALSGAYEQYF
>-|TRBV9
CASSGTGILNIQYF
>TRBD1|TRBV19
CASSSKQGKNTEAFF
>-|TRBV7-6
CASSLTAGETGIYEQYF
>-|TRBV30
CAWTQSGGNYGYTF
>TRBD2|TRBV10-3
CAIRTTSGGRDEQFF